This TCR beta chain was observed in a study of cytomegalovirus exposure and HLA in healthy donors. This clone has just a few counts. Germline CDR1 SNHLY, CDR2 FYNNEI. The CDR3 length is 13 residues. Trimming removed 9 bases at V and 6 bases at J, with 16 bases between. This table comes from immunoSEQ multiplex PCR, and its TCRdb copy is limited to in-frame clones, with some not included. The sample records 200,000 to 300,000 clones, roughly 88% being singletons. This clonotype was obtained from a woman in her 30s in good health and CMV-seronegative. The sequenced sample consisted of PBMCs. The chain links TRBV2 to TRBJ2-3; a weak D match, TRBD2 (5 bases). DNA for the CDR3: TGTGCCAGAACCGCGGGCCGTCCCGATACGCAGTATTTT. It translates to CARTAGRPDTQYF. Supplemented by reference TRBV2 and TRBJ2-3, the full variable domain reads EPEVTQTPSHQVTQMGQEVILRCVPISNHLYFYWYRQILGQKVEFLVSFYNNEISEKSEIFDDQFSVERPDGSNFTLKIRSTKLEDSAMYFCARTAGRPDTQYFGPGTRLTVL.